What follows describes a single T cell receptor (beta chain). The data derive from a study of response to subunit inactivated influenza vaccine. Germline assignment: CDR1 LGHNA and CDR2 YNFKEQ. Between the trimmed V and J ends, which lost 2 bases and 0 bases, there was a span of 11 bases. This CDR3 spans 15 amino acids. TCRdb redid the calling of the RT-PCR reads with MiXCR, one entry per CDR3 protein. This table holds hundreds of thousands of distinct CDR3 sequences, approximately 10% found once. These data also formed part of another study, on T cells expressing NK-cell markers. Per that paper: The cDNA for TCR beta came from 5'RACE template switching with UMIs.

The receptor comes from a man aged 50 to 60 who received an inactivated influenza vaccine. The material sequenced was PBMCs from blood, taken on the day of vaccination. The rearrangement uses TRBV4-2 and TRBJ2-7, with D unclear. The CDR3 bases are TGTGCCAGCAGCCAATCGGATAGGAGCTCCTACGAGCAGTACTTC. Amino acid sequence: CASSQSDRSSYEQYF.